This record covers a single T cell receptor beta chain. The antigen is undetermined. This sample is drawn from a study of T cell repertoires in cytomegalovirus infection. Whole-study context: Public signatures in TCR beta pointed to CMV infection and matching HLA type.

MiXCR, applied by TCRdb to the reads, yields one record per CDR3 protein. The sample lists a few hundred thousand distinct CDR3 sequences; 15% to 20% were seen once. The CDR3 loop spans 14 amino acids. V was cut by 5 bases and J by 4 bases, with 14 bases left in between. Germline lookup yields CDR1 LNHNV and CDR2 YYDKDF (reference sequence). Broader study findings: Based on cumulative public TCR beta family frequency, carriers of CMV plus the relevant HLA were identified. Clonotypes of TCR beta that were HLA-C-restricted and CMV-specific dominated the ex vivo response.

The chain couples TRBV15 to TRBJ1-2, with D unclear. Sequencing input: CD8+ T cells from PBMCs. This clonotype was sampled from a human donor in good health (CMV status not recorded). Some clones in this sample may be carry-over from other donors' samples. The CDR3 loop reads CATSSAGEIYGYTF. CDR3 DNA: TGTGCCACCAGCTCAGCGGGAGAGATCTATGGCTACACCTTC. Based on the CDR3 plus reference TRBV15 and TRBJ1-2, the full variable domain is DAMVIQNPRYQVTQFGKPVTLSCSQTLNHNVMYWYQQKSSQAPKLLFHYYDKDFNNEADTPDNFQSRRPNTSFCFLDIRSPGLGDTAMYLCATSSAGEIYGYTFGSGTRLTVV.